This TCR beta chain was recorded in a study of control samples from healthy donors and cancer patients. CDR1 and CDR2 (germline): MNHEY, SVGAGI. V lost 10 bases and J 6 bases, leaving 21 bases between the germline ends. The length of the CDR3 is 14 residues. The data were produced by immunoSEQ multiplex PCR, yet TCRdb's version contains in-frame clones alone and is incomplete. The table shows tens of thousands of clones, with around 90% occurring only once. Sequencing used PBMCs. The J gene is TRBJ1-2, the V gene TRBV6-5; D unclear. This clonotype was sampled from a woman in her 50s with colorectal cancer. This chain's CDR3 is CATYPWGGGDGYTF. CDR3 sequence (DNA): TGTGCCACTTACCCCTGGGGAGGCGGTGATGGCTACACCTTC.